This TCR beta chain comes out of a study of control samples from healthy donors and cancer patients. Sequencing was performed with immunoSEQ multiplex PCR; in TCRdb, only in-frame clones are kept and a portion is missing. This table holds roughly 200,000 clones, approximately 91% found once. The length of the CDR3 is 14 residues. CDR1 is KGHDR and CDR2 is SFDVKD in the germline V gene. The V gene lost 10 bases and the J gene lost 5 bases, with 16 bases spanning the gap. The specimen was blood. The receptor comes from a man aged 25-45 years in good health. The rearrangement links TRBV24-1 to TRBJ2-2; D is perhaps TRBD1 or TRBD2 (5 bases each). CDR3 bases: TGTGCCACGGAGAGAGGGGATCGGACCGGGGAGCTGTTTTTT. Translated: CATERGDRTGELFF.